The 24 T cell receptor beta chains reported below all come from one sample, sequenced in a study of blood T cell repertoires in COVID-19. Here immunoSEQ multiplex PCR was the method, and the copy in TCRdb shows in-frame clones only, minus some. The data hold roughly 300,000 clones, with under 95% observed a single time. Sequenced input: PBMCs or T cells enriched from blood (not recorded which). All receptors derive from a woman between 35 and 50 years old with acute COVID-19.

The chain's CDR3 is CASSPSGTGPGYTF. The CDR3 region has the DNA TGTGCCAGCAGTCCGTCCGGGACAGGGCCTGGCTACACCTTC. The V gene is TRBV27, the J gene TRBJ1-2; 9 nucleotides line up with TRBD1. V gave up 5 bases and J gave up 7 bases; unmatched junction bases: 8. The germline gives CDR1 MNHEY, CDR2 SMNVEV (reference sequence). This CDR3 has 14 amino acids.

V gene TRBV11-2 combines with J gene TRBJ2-1; 10 positions match TRBD1. The germline gives CDR1 SGHAT, CDR2 FQNNGV. Germline trimming cut 6 bases from V and 0 bases from J; bases unmatched to any gene: 2. The CDR3 consists of 15 residues. The CDR3, as DNA: TGTGCCAGCAGTAGGACAGGGGGCTCCTACAATGAGCAGTTCTTC. It translates to CASSRTGGSYNEQFF.

V is TRBV14 and J is TRBJ2-7, with a tentative D call TRBD1 (5 bases). Trimming shortened V by 2 bases and J by 3 bases, and 11 bases separated the two germline ends. Per germline, CDR1 SGHDN and CDR2 FVKESK. The CDR3 runs to 14 residues. The CDR3 DNA reads as TGTGCCAGCAGCCAATTAGTAGGGGACTACGAGCAGTACTTC. This translates into CASSQLVGDYEQYF.

The V gene is TRBV24-1, the J gene TRBJ2-3; the D is unclear. Trimming shortened V by 3 bases and J by 3 bases, and 15 bases separated the two germline ends. The germline V gene has CDR1 KGHDR and CDR2 SFDVKD. The CDR3 runs to 16 residues. As DNA, the CDR3 is TGTGCCACCAGTGATCCTCGCGGTCCCGTGACAGATACGCAGTATTTT. Translated, it gives CATSDPRGPVTDTQYF.

The chain's CDR3 is CAWSLGGSNQPQHF. The CDR3 DNA is TGTGCCTGGAGCCTAGGCGGCAGCAATCAGCCCCAGCATTTT. This chain connects TRBV30 to TRBJ1-5; D unclear. V lost 3 bases to trimming and J lost 1 base, with 10 bases between them. The CDR3 sequence is 14 residues long. Germline CDR1 reads GTSNPN; CDR2 reads SVGIG (reference sequence).

The CDR3 DNA follows: TGTGCCAGCAGTTACTTGACAGGGTTGAACACCGGGGAGCTGTTTTTT. Translation: CASSYLTGLNTGELFF. This chain connects TRBV6-5 to TRBJ2-2, with 7 nucleotides matching TRBD1. Germline V gives CDR1 MNHEY, CDR2 SVGAGI. V trimming: 1 base; J trimming: 1 base; junction bases outside the gene matches: 3. This CDR3 region has 16 residues.

The J gene is TRBJ2-3, the V gene TRBV3-1 (or the pseudogene TRBV3-2); no reliable D call. CDR3 length: 12 residues. Per the germline V gene, CDR1 is LGHDT and CDR2 is YNNKEL (reference sequence). Between the trimmed V and J ends, which lost 5 bases and 2 bases, there was a span of 5 bases. For the CDR3, the DNA is TGTGCCAGCAGCTATAACACAGATACGCAGTATTTT. Translated: CASSYNTDTQYF.

V and J are TRBV7-2 and TRBJ1-3; 8 bases align to TRBD1. Looked up from germline, CDR1 is SGHTA and CDR2 is FQGNSA. J lost 0 bases, V lost 7 bases, and 8 bases had no gene match. The CDR3 sequence is 16 residues long. The CDR3 reads CASNGPGTGSGNTIYF. CDR3 nucleotides: TGTGCCAGCAACGGGCCCGGGACAGGCTCTGGAAACACCATATATTTT.

The chain joins TRBV9 to TRBJ2-6; 11 nucleotides match TRBD1. V lost 3 bases, J lost 0 bases, and 2 bases stayed unmatched. Looked up from germline, CDR1 is SGDLS and CDR2 is YYNGEE. This CDR3 is 17 amino acids long. The CDR3 DNA follows: TGTGCCAGCAGCGGCGGGACAGGGGGCTCTGGGGCCAACGTCCTGACTTTC. It specifies CASSGGTGGSGANVLTF.

V and J are TRBV21-1 and TRBJ2-5; TRBD2 was called by the table and not checked on the DNA. TRBV21-1 is shown as a pseudogene. The CDR3 extends over 14 amino acids. In DNA, the CDR3 is TGTGCCAGCAGCAGCGGGGTCTTAAAAGAGACCCAGTACTTC. It yields the protein CASSSGVLKETQYF.

V and J are TRBV5-4 and TRBJ2-3; 8 nucleotides agree with TRBD1. CDR3 length: 14 amino acids. The V gene end was trimmed by 4 bases and the J gene end by 1 base; junction bases not matched to a gene: 2. Germline V gives CDR1 SGHNT, CDR2 YYREEE (reference sequence). CDR3 sequence (DNA): TGTGCCAGCAGCGAGGGACAGGGCACAGATACGCAGTATTTT. It encodes CASSEGQGTDTQYF. Supplemented by reference TRBV5-4 and TRBJ2-3, the full variable domain reads ETGVTQSPTHLIKTRGQQVTLRCSSQSGHNTVSWYQQALGQGPQFIFQYYREEENGRGNFPPRFSGLQFPNYSSELNVNALELDDSALYLCASSEGQGTDTQYFGPGTRLTVL.

This chain uses TRBV5-1 with TRBJ2-1; possible D gene TRBD2, 5 bases. Germline CDR1 reads SGHRS; CDR2 reads YFSETQ. Between the trimmed V and J ends, which lost 1 base and 8 bases, there was a span of 22 bases. This CDR3 has 17 amino acids. The CDR3 region has the DNA TGCGCCAGCAGCTTGTTTTTCGCGGGCGCCGGGGTGGATGAGCAGTTCTTC. The encoded protein is CASSLFFAGAGVDEQFF.

The chain uses TRBV15 and TRBJ2-2; 9 bases align to TRBD2. The trim removed 2 bases at V and 0 bases at J, leaving 10 bases unmatched. CDR3 length equals 19 residues. Germline V lookup: CDR1 LNHNV, CDR2 YYDKDF (reference sequence). The CDR3, as DNA: TGTGCCACCAGCAGAACTCTAGCGGGGAAATCGTCGAACACCGGGGAGCTGTTTTTT. It encodes CATSRTLAGKSSNTGELFF.

V is TRBV2 and J is TRBJ2-7; TRBD2 aligns across 13 bases. The V segment lost 7 bases and the J segment 7 bases; nucleotides outside the gene matches: 7. The CDR3 loop spans 14 amino acids. Per germline, CDR1 SNHLY and CDR2 FYNNEI. The CDR3 is CASTGTSGVQEQYF. The DNA of the CDR3 is TGTGCCAGCACCGGGACTAGCGGGGTACAAGAGCAGTACTTC.

The chain combines TRBV9 with TRBJ1-3; D uncertain. The germline gives CDR1 SGDLS, CDR2 YYNGEE. The CDR3 sequence is 13 residues long. With 3 bases removed from V and 6 bases from J, the gap between germline ends came to 10 bases. CDR3 sequence (DNA): TGTGCCAGCAGCGGAGGGCCAGAAAACACCATATATTTT. This gives the protein CASSGGPENTIYF.

CDR3 in DNA: TGTGCCAGCAGCTTTACCGGGGGGTTTGGCTACACCTTC. This codes for CASSFTGGFGYTF. The gene calls are TRBV7-9 and TRBJ1-2, with TRBD1 as a possible D gene (5 bases). CDR1 and CDR2 from the germline V gene are SEHNR and FQNEAQ (reference sequence). V was cut by 3 bases and J by 7 bases, with 12 bases left in between. The CDR3 contains 13 residues.

The chain employs TRBV20-1 and TRBJ1-5, with 10 bases that match TRBD1. The V and J ends lost 3 bases and 4 bases, in that order; junction bases with no gene match: 9. The CDR3 loop spans 16 amino acids. Germline assignment: CDR1 DFQATT and CDR2 SNEGSKA (reference sequence). The CDR3, as DNA: TGCAGTGCTAGTATCTCCGGGACAGGGGCGAATCAGCCCCAGCATTTT. Translating gives CSASISGTGANQPQHF.

The chain recombines TRBV27 with TRBJ2-1, with 9 positions matching TRBD2. CDR3 size: 15 residues. The V segment lost 3 bases and the J segment 4 bases; nucleotides outside the gene matches: 4. CDR1 and CDR2 (germline): MNHEY, SMNVEV (reference sequence). The CDR3 loop reads CASSLLAGVYNEQFF. The CDR3 nucleotides are TGTGCCAGCAGTTTGTTAGCGGGGGTTTACAATGAGCAGTTCTTC.

This rearrangement joins TRBV30 to TRBJ1-2; 11 positions match TRBD1. Germline-derived CDR1 and CDR2 are GTSNPN and SVGIG (reference sequence). V lost 2 bases and J lost 3; bases outside the gene matches: 11. CDR3 size: 17 residues. For the CDR3, the DNA is TGTGCCTGGAGTACATGGACAGGGGGCGCGAGGGACTATGGCTACACCTTC. This encodes CAWSTWTGGARDYGYTF. Supplemented by reference TRBV30 and TRBJ1-2, the full variable domain reads SQTIHQWPATLVQPVGSPLSLECTVEGTSNPNLYWYRQAAGRGLQLLFYSVGIGQISSEVPQNLSASRPQDRQFILSSKKLLLSDSGFYLCAWSTWTGGARDYGYTFGSGTRLTVV.

The gene calls are TRBV6-6 and TRBJ2-7; 8 bases are shared with TRBD1. The CDR3 spans 15 residues. After removal of 6 bases from V and 2 bases from J, the junction contained 9 bases not matched to a gene. CDR1 and CDR2 from the germline V gene are MNHNY and SVGAGI (reference sequence). In nucleotides, the CDR3 is TGTGCCAGCAGAGACACAGGGGGTAACACCTACGAGCAGTACTTC. Protein: CASRDTGGNTYEQYF.

The sample holds a few counts of this clone. DNA of the CDR3: TGCAGCGTTGACGGGGGGCTAAGGCAGCCCCAGCATTTT. Its protein product is CSVDGGLRQPQHF. This chain joins TRBV29-1 and TRBJ1-5, with D possibly matching TRBD1 (6 bases). V was clipped by 3 bases and J by 7 bases, with 13 bases between them. Germline assignment: CDR1 SQVTM and CDR2 ANQGSEA. The CDR3 has 13 residues.

This clone was counted a single time. This chain's CDR3 is CASKESGANVLTF. The CDR3 DNA is TGTGCCAGTAAGGAGTCTGGGGCCAACGTCCTGACTTTC. The rearrangement joins TRBV19 to TRBJ2-6; D is undetermined. Germline loops: CDR1 LNHDA, CDR2 SQIVND (reference sequence). V dropped 7 bases and J dropped 1 base, with 5 bases sitting between them. The CDR3 runs to 13 residues.

Only one count was recorded for this clone. This chain connects TRBV5-1 to TRBJ1-1, with 7 bases matching TRBD1. Losses at the gene ends were 0 bases for V and 1 base for J; bases not matched to a gene: 6. The CDR3 sequence is 16 residues long. Germline CDR1 and CDR2: SGHRS and YFSETQ. CDR3 in DNA: TGCGCCAGCAGCTTGGTGGTGGGGACAGCGAACACTGAAGCTTTCTTT. This translates into CASSLVVGTANTEAFF.

The chain has TRBV19 and TRBJ1-5, with TRBD1 matching 7 bases. Losses at the gene ends were 5 bases for V and 6 bases for J; bases not matched to a gene: 7. CDR1 LNHDA and CDR2 SQIVND come from the germline V gene (reference sequence). CDR3 size: 14 residues. Here the CDR3 DNA reads TGTGCCAGTAGTTCCCGACAGGGAGGTCAGCCCCAGCATTTT. It yields the protein CASSSRQGGQPQHF.